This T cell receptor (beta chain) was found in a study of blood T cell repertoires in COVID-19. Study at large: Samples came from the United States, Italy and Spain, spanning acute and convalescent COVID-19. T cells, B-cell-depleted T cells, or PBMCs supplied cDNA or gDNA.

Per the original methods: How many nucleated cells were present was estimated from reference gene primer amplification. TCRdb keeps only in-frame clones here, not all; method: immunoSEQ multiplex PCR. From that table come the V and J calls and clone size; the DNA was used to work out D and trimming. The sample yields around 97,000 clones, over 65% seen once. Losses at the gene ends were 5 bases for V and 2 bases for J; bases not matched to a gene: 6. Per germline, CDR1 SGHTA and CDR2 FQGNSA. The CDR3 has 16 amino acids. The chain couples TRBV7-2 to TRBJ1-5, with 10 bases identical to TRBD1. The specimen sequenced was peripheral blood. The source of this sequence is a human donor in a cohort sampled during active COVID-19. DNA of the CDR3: TGTGCCAGCAGCCAGGGACAGGGGTTTGGCAATCAGCCCCAGCATTTT. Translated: CASSQGQGFGNQPQHF.